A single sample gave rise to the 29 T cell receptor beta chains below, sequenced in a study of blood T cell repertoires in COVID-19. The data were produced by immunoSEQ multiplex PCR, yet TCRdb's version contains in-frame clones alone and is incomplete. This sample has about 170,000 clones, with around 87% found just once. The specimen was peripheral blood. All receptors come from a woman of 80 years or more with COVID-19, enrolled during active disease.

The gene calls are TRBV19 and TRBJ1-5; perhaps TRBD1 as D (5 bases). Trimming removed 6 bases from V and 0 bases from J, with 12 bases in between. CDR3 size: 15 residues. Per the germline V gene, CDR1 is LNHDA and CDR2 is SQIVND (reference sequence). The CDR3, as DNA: TGTGCCAGTAGGAACCTGGGACTTAGCAATCAGCCCCAGCATTTT. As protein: CASRNLGLSNQPQHF.

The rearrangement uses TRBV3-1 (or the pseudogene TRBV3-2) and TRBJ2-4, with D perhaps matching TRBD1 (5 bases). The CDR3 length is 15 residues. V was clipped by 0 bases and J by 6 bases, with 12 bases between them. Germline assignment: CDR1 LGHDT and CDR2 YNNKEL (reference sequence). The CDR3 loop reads CASSQDPGIVNIQYF. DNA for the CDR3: TGTGCCAGCAGCCAAGATCCAGGGATTGTAAACATTCAGTACTTC.

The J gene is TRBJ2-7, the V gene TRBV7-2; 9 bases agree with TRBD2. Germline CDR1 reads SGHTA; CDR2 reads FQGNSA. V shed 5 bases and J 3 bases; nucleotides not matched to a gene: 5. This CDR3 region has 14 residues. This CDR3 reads CASSQTSGYYEQYF. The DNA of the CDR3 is TGTGCCAGCAGCCAGACTAGCGGATACTACGAGCAGTACTTC.

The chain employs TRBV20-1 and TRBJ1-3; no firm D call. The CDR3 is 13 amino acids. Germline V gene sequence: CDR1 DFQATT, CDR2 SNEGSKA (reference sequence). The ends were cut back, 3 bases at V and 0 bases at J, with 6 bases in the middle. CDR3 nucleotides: TGCAGTGCTAGTCAGGACTCTGGAAACACCATATATTTT. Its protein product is CSASQDSGNTIYF.

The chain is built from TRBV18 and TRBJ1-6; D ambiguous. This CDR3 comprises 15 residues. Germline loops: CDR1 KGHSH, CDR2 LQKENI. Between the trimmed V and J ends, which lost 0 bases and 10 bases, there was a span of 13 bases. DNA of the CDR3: TGTGCCAGCTCACCACCGGACGGGAGGAGATCACCCCTCCACTTT. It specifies CASSPPDGRRSPLHF.

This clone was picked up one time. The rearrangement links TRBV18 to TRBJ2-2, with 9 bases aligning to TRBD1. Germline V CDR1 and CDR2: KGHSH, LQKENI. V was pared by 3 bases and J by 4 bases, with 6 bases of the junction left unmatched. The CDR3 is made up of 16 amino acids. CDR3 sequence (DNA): TGTGCCAGCTCACCGTCAGGGACAGGGCTCACCGGGGAGCTGTTTTTT. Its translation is CASSPSGTGLTGELFF.

CDR3 region: CASSPTGGTSTDTQYF. CDR3 coding DNA: TGTGCCAGCAGCCCCACCGGAGGAACTAGCACAGATACGCAGTATTTT. This chain uses TRBV7-8 with TRBJ2-3; D may be TRBD2 (5 bases). The germline CDR1 and CDR2 sequences are SGHVS and FQNEAQ. The CDR3 length is 16 residues. The V end was cut by 5 bases, the J end by 0 bases, with 15 bases between.

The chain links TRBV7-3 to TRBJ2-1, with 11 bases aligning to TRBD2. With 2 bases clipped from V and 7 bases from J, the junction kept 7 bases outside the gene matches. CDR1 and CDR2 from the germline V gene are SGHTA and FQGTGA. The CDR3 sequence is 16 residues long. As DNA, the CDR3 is TGTGCCAGCAGCTTATACCCTAGCGGGAGGATAAATGAGCAGTTCTTC. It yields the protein CASSLYPSGRINEQFF.

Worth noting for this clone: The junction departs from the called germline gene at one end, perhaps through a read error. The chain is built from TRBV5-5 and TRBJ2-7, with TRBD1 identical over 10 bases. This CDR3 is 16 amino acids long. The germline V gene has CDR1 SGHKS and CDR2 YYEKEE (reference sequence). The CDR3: CARSWGRTGGIYEQYF. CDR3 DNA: TGTGCCCGCAGCTGGGGCCGGACAGGGGGGATCTACGAGCAGTACTTC.

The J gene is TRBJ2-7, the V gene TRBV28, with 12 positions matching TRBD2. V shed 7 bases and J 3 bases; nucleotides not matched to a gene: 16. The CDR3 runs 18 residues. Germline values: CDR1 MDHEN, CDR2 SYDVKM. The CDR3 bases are TGTGCCAGCACCACCCCGTCTACTAGCGGGAGGCCTAACTACGAGCAGTACTTC. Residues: CASTTPSTSGRPNYEQYF. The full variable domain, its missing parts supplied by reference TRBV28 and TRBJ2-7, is DVKVTQSSRYLVKRTGEKVFLECVQDMDHENMFWYRQDPGLGLRLIYFSYDVKMKEKGDIPEGYSVSREKKERFSLILESASTNQTSMYLCASTTPSTSGRPNYEQYFGPGTRLTVT.

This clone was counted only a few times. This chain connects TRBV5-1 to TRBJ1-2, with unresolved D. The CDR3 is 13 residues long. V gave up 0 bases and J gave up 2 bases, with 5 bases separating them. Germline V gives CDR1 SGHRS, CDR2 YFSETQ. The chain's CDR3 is CASSLDGNYGYTF. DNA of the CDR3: TGCGCCAGCAGCTTGGACGGGAACTATGGCTACACCTTC.

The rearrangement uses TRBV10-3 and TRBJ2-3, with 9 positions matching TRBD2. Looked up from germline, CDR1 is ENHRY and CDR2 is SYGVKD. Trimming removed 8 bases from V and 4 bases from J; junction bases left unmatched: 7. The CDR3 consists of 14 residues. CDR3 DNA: TGTGCCATCGGGGTAGCGGGAGTCGCAGATACGCAGTATTTT. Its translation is CAIGVAGVADTQYF.

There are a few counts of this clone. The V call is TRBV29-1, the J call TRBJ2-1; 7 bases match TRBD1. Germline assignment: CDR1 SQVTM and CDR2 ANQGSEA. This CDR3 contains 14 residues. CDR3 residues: CSFVSGGSYNEQFF. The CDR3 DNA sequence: TGCTCCTTCGTCTCAGGGGGCTCCTACAATGAGCAGTTCTTC.

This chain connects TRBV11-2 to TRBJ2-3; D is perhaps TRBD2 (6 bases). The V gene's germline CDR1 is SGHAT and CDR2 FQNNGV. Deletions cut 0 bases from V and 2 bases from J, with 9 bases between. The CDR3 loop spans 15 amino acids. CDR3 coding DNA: TGTGCCAGCAGCTTAGAAGGCGGGATCACAGATACGCAGTATTTT. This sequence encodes CASSLEGGITDTQYF. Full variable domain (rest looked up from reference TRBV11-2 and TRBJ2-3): EAGVAQSPRYKIIEKRQSVAFWCNPISGHATLYWYQQILGQGPKLLIQFQNNGVVDDSQLPKDRFSAERLKGVDSTLKIQPAKLEDSAVYLCASSLEGGITDTQYFGPGTRLTVL.

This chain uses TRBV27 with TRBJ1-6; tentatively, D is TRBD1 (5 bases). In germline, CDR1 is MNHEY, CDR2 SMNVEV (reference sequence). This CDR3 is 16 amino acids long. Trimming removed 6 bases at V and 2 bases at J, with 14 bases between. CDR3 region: CASSRKRQTYNSPLHF. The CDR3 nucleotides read TGTGCCAGCAGCCGAAAGAGACAGACCTATAATTCACCCCTCCACTTT.

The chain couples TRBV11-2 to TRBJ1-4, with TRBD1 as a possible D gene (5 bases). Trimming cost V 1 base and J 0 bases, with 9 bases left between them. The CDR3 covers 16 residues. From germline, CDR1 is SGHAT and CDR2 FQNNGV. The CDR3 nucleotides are TGTGCCAGCAGCTTAGCAGGGCTACCAACTAATGAAAAACTGTTTTTT. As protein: CASSLAGLPTNEKLFF.

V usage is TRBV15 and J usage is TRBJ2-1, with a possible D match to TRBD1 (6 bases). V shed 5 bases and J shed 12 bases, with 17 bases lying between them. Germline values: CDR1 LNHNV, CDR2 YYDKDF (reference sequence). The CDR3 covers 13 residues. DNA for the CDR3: TGTGCCACCAGCCCCGATAGATTGACAGGGCAGTTCTTC. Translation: CATSPDRLTGQFF.

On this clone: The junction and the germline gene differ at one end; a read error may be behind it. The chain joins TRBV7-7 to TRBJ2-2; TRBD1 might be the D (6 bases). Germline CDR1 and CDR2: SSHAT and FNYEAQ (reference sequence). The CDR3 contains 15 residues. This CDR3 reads CASSSRTDNTGELFF. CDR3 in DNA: TGTGCTAGCAGCTCCCGGACAGACAACACCGGGGAGCTGTTTTTT.

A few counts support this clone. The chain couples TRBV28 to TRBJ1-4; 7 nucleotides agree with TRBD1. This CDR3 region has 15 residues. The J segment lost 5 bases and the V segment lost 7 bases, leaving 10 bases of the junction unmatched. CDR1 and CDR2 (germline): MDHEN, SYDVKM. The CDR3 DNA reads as TGTGCCAGCACCCCGGGGGACAGCCAAAATGAAAAACTGTTTTTT. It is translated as CASTPGDSQNEKLFF. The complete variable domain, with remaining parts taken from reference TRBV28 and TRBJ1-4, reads DVKVTQSSRYLVKRTGEKVFLECVQDMDHENMFWYRQDPGLGLRLIYFSYDVKMKEKGDIPEGYSVSREKKERFSLILESASTNQTSMYLCASTPGDSQNEKLFFGSGTQLSVL.

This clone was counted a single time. The CDR3 reads CASSLAGGGTNYGYTF. The DNA for the CDR3 is TGTGCCAGCAGTCTGGCAGGGGGCGGCACTAACTATGGCTACACCTTC. The chain carries TRBV28 and TRBJ1-2; 8 bases match TRBD1. CDR1 is MDHEN and CDR2 is SYDVKM in the germline V gene. V lost 5 bases and J lost 0; bases outside the gene matches: 8. This CDR3 has 16 amino acids.

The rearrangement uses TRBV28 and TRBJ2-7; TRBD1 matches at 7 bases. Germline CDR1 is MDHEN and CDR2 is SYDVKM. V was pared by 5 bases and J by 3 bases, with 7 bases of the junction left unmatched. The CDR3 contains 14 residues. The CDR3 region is CASSPRDRYYEQYF. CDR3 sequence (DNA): TGTGCCAGCAGTCCTCGGGACAGATACTACGAGCAGTACTTC.

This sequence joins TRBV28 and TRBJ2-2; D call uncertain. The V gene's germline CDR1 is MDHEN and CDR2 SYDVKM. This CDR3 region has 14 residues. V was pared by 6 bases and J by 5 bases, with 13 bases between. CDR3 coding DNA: TGTGCCAGCAGCCCCCTTCTTCGTACCGGGGAGCTGTTTTTT. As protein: CASSPLLRTGELFF. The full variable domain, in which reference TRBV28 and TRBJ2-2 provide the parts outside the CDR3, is DVKVTQSSRYLVKRTGEKVFLECVQDMDHENMFWYRQDPGLGLRLIYFSYDVKMKEKGDIPEGYSVSREKKERFSLILESASTNQTSMYLCASSPLLRTGELFFGEGSRLTVL.

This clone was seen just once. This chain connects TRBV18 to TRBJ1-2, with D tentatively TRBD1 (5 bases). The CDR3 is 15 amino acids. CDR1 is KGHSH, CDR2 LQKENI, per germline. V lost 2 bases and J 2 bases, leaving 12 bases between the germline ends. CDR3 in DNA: TGTGCCAGCTCACCAGGGGTCGACAGCAACTATGGCTACACCTTC. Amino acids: CASSPGVDSNYGYTF. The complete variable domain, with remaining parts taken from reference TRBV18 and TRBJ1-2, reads NAGVMQNPRHLVRRRGQEARLRCSPMKGHSHVYWYRQLPEEGLKFMVYLQKENIIDESGMPKERFSAEFPKEGPSILRIQQVVRGDSAAYFCASSPGVDSNYGYTFGSGTRLTVV.

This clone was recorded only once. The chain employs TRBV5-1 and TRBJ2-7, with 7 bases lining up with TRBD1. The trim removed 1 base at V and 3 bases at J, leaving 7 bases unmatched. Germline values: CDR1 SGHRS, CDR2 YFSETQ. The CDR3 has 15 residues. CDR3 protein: CASSLPGQRSYEQYF. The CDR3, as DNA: TGCGCCAGCAGCTTGCCGGGACAGCGGAGCTACGAGCAGTACTTC.

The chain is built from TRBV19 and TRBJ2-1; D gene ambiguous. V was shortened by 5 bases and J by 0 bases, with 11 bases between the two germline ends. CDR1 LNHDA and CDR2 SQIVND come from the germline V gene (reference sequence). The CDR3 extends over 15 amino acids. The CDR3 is CASSLPLNSYNEQFF. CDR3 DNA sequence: TGTGCCAGTAGTCTACCCCTTAACTCCTACAATGAGCAGTTCTTC.

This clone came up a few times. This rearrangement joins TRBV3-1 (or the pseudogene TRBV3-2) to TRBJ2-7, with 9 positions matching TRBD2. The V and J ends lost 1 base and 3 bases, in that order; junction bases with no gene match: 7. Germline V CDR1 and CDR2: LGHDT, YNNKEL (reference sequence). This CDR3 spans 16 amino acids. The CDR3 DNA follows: TGTGCCAGCAGCCAAGGAGAGGCTAGCGGGAACTACGAGCAGTACTTC. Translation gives CASSQGEASGNYEQYF.

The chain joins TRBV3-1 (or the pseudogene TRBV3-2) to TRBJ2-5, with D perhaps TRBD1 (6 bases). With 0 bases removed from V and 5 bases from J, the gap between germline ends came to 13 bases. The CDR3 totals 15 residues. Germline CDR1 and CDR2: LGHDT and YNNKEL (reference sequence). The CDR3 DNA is TGTGCCAGCAGCCAAGATTATCGAAGGGGGGAGACCCAGTACTTC. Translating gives CASSQDYRRGETQYF.

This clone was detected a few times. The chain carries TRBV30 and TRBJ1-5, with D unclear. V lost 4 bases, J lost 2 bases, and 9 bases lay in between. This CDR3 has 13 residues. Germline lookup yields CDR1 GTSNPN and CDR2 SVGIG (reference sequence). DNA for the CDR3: TGTGCCTGGATAAGACTAGGCAATCAGCCCCAGCATTTT. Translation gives CAWIRLGNQPQHF.

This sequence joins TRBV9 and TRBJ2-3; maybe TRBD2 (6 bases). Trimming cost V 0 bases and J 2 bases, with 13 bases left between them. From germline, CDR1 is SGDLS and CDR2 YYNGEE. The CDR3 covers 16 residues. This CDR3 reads CASSVGRGAVTDTQYF. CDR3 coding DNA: TGTGCCAGCAGCGTAGGGCGGGGCGCGGTCACAGATACGCAGTATTTT.